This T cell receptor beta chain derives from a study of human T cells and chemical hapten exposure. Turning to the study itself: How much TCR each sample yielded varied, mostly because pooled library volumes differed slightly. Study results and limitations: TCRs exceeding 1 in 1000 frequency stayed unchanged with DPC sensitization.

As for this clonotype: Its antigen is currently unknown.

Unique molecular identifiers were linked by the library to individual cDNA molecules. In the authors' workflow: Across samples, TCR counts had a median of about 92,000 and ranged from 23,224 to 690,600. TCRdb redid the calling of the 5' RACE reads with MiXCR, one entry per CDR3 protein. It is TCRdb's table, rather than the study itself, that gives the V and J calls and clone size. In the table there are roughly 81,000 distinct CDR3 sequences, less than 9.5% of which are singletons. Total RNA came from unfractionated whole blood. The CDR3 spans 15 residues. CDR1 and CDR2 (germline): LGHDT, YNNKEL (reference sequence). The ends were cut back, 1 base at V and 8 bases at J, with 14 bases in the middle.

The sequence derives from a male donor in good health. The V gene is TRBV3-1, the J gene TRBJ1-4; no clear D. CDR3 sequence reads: CASSQVAGGGEKLFF. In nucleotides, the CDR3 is TGTGCCAGCAGCCAAGTCGCCGGTGGTGGGGAAAAACTGTTTTTT.